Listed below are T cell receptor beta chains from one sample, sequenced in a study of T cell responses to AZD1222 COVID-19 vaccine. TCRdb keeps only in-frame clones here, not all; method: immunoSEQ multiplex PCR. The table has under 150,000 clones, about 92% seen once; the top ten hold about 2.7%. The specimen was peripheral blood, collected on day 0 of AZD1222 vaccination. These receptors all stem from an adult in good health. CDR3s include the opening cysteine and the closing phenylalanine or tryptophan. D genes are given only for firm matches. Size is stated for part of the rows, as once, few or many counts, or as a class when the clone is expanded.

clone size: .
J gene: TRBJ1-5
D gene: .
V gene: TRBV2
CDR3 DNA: TGTGCCAGCAGTGAAGCGTGGGGGTCAGAACAGCCCCAGCATTTT
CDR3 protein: CASSEAWGSEQPQHF

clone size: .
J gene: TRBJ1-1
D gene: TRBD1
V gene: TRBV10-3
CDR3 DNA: TGTGCCATCAGGGGCGGACAGGAAATGAACACTGAAGCTTTCTTT
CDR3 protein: CAIRGGQEMNTEAFF

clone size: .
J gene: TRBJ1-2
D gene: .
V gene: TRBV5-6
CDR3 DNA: TGTGCCAGCAGCTTGTCCCAGAACTATGGCTACACCTTC
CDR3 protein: CASSLSQNYGYTF

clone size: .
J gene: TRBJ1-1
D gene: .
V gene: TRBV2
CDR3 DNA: TGTGCCAGCAATTTCCAGAACACTGAAGCTTTCTTT
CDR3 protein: CASNFQNTEAFF

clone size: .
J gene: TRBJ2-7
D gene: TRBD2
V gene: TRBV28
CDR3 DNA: TGTGCCAGCAGCGGACTAGCGGGAGTGGCCTACGAGCAGTACTTC
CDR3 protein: CASSGLAGVAYEQYF

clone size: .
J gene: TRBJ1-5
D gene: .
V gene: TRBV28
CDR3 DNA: TGTGCCAGCAGTTTACGACAAGGATCCCAGCCCCAGCATTTT
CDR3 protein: CASSLRQGSQPQHF

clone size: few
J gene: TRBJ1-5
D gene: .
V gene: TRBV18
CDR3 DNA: TGTGCCAGCTCACCAGTAGGGAGAGGACAGCCCCAGCATTTT
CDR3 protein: CASSPVGRGQPQHF

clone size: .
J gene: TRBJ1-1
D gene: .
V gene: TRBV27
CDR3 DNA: TGTGCCAGCAGTTTAGTGGCAAGCACTGAAGCTTTCTTT
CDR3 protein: CASSLVASTEAFF

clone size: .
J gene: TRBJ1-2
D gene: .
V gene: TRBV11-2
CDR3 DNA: TGTGCCAGCAGCTCCCAGTGGGCAGGTTCTCGGGACTATGGCTACACCTTC
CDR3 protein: CASSSQWAGSRDYGYTF

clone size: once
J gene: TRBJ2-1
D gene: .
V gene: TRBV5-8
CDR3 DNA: TGTGCCAGCAGCTTGGCCAGGGTGGGTGGCAATGAGCAGTTCTTC
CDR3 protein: CASSLARVGGNEQFF

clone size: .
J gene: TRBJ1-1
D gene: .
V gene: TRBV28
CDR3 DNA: TGTGCCAGCAAGGGAGGGGCTTGGAAAGAAGCTTTCTTT
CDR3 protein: CASKGGAWKEAFF

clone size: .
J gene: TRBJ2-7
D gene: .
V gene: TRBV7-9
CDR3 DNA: TGTGCCAGCAGCCAGACTGCTTACGAGCAGTACTTC
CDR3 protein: CASSQTAYEQYF

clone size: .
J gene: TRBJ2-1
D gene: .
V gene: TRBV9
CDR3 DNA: TGTGCCAGCTGTCGAGTTTACAATGAGCAGTTCTTC
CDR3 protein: CASCRVYNEQFF

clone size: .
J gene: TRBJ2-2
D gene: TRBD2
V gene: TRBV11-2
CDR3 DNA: TGTGCCAGCAGCTCCACTCGACTAGCGGGAGTTGCCGGGGAGCTGTTTTTT
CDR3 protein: CASSSTRLAGVAGELFF

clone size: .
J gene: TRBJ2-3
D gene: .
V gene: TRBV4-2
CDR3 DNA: TGTGCCAGCAGCCAACTCTACACAGATACGCAGTATTTT
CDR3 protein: CASSQLYTDTQYF

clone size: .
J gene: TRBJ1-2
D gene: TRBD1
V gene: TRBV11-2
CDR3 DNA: TGTGCCAGCAGCCACGGGACAGGGGGTTACTATGGCTACACCTTC
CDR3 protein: CASSHGTGGYYGYTF

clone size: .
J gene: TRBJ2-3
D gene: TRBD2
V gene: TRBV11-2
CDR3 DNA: TGTGCCAGCAGCTCGGGACTAGCGGGAGGGTCGACTAGCACAGATACGCAGTATTTT
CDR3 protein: CASSSGLAGGSTSTDTQYF

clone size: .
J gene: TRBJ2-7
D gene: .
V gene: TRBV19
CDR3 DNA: TGTGCCAGCACCGGATCCGATCCGACTCAACCCTACGAGCAGTACTTC
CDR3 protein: CASTGSDPTQPYEQYF

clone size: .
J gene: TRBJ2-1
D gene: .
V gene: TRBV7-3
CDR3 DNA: TGTGCCAGCAGCCTATCCGGATCCTACAATGAGCAGTTCTTC
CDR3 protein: CASSLSGSYNEQFF

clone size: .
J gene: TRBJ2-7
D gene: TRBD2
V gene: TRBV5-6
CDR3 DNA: TGTGCCAGCAGCTTTCTAGCGGGTCGGGACTACCACGAGCAGTACTTC
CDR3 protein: CASSFLAGRDYHEQYF

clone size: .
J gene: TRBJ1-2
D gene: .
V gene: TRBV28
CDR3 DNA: TGTGCCAGCCAAGGGGAAGGAGATGGCTACACCTTC
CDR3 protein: CASQGEGDGYTF

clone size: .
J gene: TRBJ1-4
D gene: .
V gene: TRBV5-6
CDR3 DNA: TGTGCCAGCAGCCGCAGGGTTTGGGAAAAACTGTTTTTT
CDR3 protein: CASSRRVWEKLFF

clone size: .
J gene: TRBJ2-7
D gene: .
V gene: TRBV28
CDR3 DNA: TGTGCCAGCAGTTTAAGGCAGGGGCGGGAGTACTTC
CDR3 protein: CASSLRQGREYF

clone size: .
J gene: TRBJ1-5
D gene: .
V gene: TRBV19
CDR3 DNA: TGTGCCAGTAGTCCCCCGAAGGGACGGAATAGCAATCAGCCCCAGCATTTT
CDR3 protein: CASSPPKGRNSNQPQHF

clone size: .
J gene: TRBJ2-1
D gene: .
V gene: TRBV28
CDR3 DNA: TGTGCCAGCAGCTCGACGGGTCTAGCGTACTACAATGAGCAGTTCTTC
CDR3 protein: CASSSTGLAYYNEQFF

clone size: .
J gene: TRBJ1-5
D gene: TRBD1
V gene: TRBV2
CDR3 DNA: TGTGCCAGCAGTGCCGACAGGGATCAGCCCCAGCATTTT
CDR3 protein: CASSADRDQPQHF

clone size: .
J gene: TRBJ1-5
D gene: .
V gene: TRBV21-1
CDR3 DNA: TGTGCCAGCAGCAAAGGACACCCAAGCAATCAGCCCCAGCATTTT
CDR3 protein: CASSKGHPSNQPQHF

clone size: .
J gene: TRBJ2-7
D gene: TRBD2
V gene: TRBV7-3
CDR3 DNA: TGTGCCAGCAGCTTCCATCTAGCGGGAGACAACGAGCAGTACTTC
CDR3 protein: CASSFHLAGDNEQYF

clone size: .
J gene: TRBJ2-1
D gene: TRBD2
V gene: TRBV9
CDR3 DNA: TGTGCCAGCAGCTCACTTATGGGCGGGGGAAAGACCAATGAGCAGTTCTTC
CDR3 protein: CASSSLMGGGKTNEQFF

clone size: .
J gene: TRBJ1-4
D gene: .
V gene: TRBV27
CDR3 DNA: TGTGCCCACCAGATGGCGCGGAAATACAGGGATAGGGAAAAACTGTTTTTT
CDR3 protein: CAHQMARKYRDREKLFF

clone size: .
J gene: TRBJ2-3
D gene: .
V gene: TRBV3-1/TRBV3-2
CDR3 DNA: TGTGCCAGCAGCCAAGGGGATACGCAGTATTTT
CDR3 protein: CASSQGDTQYF

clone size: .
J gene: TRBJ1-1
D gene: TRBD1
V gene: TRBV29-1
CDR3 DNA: TGCAGGGCAGGGGGAATTGACACTGAAGCTTTCTTT
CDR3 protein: CRAGGIDTEAFF

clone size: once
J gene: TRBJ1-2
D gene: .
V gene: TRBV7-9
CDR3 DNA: TGTGCCAGCAGCTTTTCACCTGGCCCCTCCACGGATGGCTACACCTTC
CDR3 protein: CASSFSPGPSTDGYTF

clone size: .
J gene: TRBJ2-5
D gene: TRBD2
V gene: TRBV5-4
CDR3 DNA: TGTGCCAGCAGCCTGGGAGGGGAGGGGACCCAGTACTTC
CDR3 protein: CASSLGGEGTQYF

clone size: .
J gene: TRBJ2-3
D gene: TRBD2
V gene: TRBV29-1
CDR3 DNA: TGCAGCGTTGGGGGACTAGCTCGTACAGATACGCAGTATTTT
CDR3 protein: CSVGGLARTDTQYF

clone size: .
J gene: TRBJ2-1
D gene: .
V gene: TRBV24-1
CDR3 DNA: TGTGCCACCAGTTGGGGATCCAATGAGCAGTTCTTC
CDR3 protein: CATSWGSNEQFF

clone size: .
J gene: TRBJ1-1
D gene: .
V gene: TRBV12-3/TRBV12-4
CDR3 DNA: TGTGCCAGCAGTTCCCCGGGGGGGACTGAAGCTTTCTTT
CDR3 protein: CASSSPGGTEAFF

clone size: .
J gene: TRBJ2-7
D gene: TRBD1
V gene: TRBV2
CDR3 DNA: TGTGCCAGCAGTCGGGACAGCTCCTACGAGCAGTACTTC
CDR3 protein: CASSRDSSYEQYF

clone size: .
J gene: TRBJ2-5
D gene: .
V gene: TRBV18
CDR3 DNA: TGTGCCAGCTCACCAATCCAGCAAGAGACCCAGTACTTC
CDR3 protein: CASSPIQQETQYF

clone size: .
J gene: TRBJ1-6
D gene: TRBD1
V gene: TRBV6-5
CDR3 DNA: TGTGCCAGCAGTTACCTAAAGACAGGGTCTAGTTCACCCCTCCACTTT
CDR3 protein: CASSYLKTGSSSPLHF

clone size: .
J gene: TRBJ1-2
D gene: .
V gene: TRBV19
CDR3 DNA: TGTGCCAGTAGTATAGGGCGAGGAGCCTACGGCTACACCTTC
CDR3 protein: CASSIGRGAYGYTF

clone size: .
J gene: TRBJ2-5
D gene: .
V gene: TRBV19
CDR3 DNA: TGTGCCACCGAAGGGAAGAGGCAGCAAGAGACCCAGTACTTC
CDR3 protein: CATEGKRQQETQYF

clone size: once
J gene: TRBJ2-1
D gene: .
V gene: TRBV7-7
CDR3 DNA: TGTGCCAGCAGCTACACCCTGGACAGTGCAAGGGGGGGGGAGCAGTTCTTC
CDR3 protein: CASSYTLDSARGGEQFF

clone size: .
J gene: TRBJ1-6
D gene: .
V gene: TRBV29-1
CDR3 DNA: TGCAGCGTGAACTCAGGGGAGGGTTCACCCCTCCACTTT
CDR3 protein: CSVNSGEGSPLHF

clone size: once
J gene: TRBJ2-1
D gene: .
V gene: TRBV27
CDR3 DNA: TGTGCCAGCTCCCCTCGGGGGACAAAGCACAATGAGCAGTTCTTC
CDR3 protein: CASSPRGTKHNEQFF

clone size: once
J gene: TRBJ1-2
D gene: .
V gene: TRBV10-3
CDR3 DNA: TGTGCCATCAGTGAGGACAGGAACTATGGCTACACCTTC
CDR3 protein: CAISEDRNYGYTF

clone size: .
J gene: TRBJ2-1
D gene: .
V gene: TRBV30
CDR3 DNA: TGTGCCTGGAGTGAGACAGGTCTGTACAATGAGCAGTTCTTC
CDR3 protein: CAWSETGLYNEQFF

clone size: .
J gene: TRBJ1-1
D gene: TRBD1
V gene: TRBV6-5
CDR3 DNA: TGTGCCAGCAGGGGTACAGGGGCCACTGAAGCTTTCTTT
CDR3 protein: CASRGTGATEAFF